This TCR beta chain was profiled in a study of vaccination and CD4 T cells after COVID-19. Looking at the study overall: Convalescent donors were composed of six males and four females, of whom two were Hispanic. Findings and caveats of the study: Within convalescent individuals, 304 out of 307 vaccine-specific clones proved to be spike mono-reactive.

With the Oncomine TCR Beta short-read assay, DNA from cultured CD4+ T cells was sequenced. DNA came from CD4+ T cells after culture. Using its own MiXCR run on the PCR reads, TCRdb lists one record per CDR3 protein. The sample includes roughly 12,000 distinct CDR3 sequences, approximately 50% of them seen just once. Only a few counts were recorded for this clonotype. The target antigen is unknown. Sample treatment: roughly ten-day PBMC culture with coronavirus spike peptide pools or control peptides (ViraFEST assay). This CDR3 comprises 16 residues. The origin of this receptor is a human donor who had recovered from COVID-19. The sample comprised CD4+ T cells from blood, cultured in vitro. The rearrangement joins TRBV21-1 to TRBJ2-7; TRBD2, the table's D call, lacks a check against the DNA. TRBV21-1 is marked as a pseudogene. CDR3 in DNA: TGTGCCAGCCCGGGACTAGTGGGGGAAAATTCCTACGAGCAGTACTTC. This sequence encodes CASPGLVGENSYEQYF.